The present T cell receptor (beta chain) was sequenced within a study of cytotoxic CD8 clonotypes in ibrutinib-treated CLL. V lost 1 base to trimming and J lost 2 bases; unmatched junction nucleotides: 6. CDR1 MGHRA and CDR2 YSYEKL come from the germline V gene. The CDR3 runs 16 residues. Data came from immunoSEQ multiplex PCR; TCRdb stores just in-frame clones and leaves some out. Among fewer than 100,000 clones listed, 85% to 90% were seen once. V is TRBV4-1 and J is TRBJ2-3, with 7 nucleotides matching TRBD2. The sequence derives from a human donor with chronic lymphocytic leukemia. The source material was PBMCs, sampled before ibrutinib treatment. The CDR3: CASSQVKLAITDTQYF. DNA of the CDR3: TGCGCCAGCAGCCAAGTTAAACTAGCGATCACAGATACGCAGTATTTT.